The TCR beta chain described here comes from a study of graft-versus-host responses after intestinal transplantation. Study-level results: Some patients had graft-donor T cell macrochimerism, and their allografts showed high graft-versus-host to host-versus-graft clonal ratios.

Assay: immunoSEQ multiplex PCR; the TCRdb copy retains only in-frame clones and omits some. Here the sample spans approximately 46,000 clones, approximately 84% being singletons. On this clone itself: No antigen is known for it.

In germline, CDR1 is SGHTA, CDR2 FQGNSA. Trimming shortened V by 4 bases and J by 4 bases, and 6 bases separated the two germline ends. The CDR3 is 12 amino acids. The chain is built from TRBV7-2 and TRBJ2-3; D is ambiguous. The source of this sequence is a human donor who was the organ donor for an intestinal transplant. This sample comprised unstimulated CD4+ T cells sorted from spleen or lymph node cells, obtained before transplant. CDR3 sequence: CASSSRPDTQYF. The CDR3 nucleotides are TGTGCCAGCAGCTCCCGGCCAGATACGCAGTATTTT.